The 20 T cell receptor beta chains listed next were all sequenced from one sample in a study of OX40 agonist ivuxolimab in advanced cancers. Profiling relied on immunoSEQ multiplex PCR, and the TCRdb table lists in-frame clones only, not all of them. The sample yields over 80,000 clones, 70% to 90% seen once. Sequences were derived from CD4+ or CD8+ T cells sorted from blood, sampled in a trial of the OX40 agonist ivuxolimab. All receptors come from an adult with an advanced solid tumor such as melanoma, head and neck, liver or kidney cancer.

This clone has a single count. The chain combines TRBV4-3 with TRBJ1-2; perhaps TRBD1 as D (5 bases). There are 15 residues in the CDR3. Germline CDR1 LGHNA, CDR2 YSLEER. Between the trimmed V and J ends, which lost 1 base and 3 bases, there was a span of 12 bases. The CDR3 protein is CASSQGRGTDYGYTF. The CDR3 DNA sequence: TGCGCCAGCAGCCAAGGGCGGGGCACGGACTATGGCTACACCTTC.

The chain carries TRBV18 and TRBJ2-5; D gene unclear. Germline V gene lookup returns CDR1 KGHSH and CDR2 LQKENI. V lost 4 bases and J lost 8, with 14 bases in between. This CDR3 is 13 amino acids long. The CDR3 DNA reads TGTGCCAGCTCACTTCAAGAAGAGAGAACCCAGTACTTC. This codes for CASSLQEERTQYF.

This clone occurred once. V is TRBV5-8 and J is TRBJ2-7, with 8 bases lining up with TRBD1. The CDR3 contains 16 residues. Germline lookup yields CDR1 SGHTS and CDR2 YDEGEE. Trimming removed 3 bases from V and 3 bases from J; junction bases left unmatched: 11. CDR3 sequence (DNA): TGTGCCAGCAGCTCAGACCGGGACAGGTTTGGCTACGAGCAGTACTTC. Translation: CASSSDRDRFGYEQYF. Drawing the rest from reference TRBV5-8 and TRBJ2-7, the complete variable domain is EAGVTQSPTHLIKTRGQQATLRCSPISGHTSVYWYQQALGLGLQFLLWYDEGEERNRGNFPPRFSGRQFPNYSSELNVNALELEDSALYLCASSSDRDRFGYEQYFGPGTRLTVT.

Here the CDR3 reads CASSQGQGGIYEQYF. Here the CDR3 DNA reads TGTGCCAGCAGCCAAGGGCAGGGGGGAATCTACGAGCAGTACTTC. This chain connects TRBV14 to TRBJ2-7, with a possible D match to TRBD1 (7 bases). With 1 base removed from V and 3 bases from J, the gap between germline ends came to 13 bases. The germline V gene encodes CDR1 SGHDN and CDR2 FVKESK. This CDR3 has 15 residues.

This chain joins TRBV11-2 and TRBJ1-4; 8 nucleotides agree with TRBD1. V gave up 7 bases and J gave up 7 bases; unmatched junction bases: 8. The germline V gene encodes CDR1 SGHAT and CDR2 FQNNGV. The CDR3 is 14 amino acids. The CDR3 DNA is TGTGCCAGCACCCAACAGGGGGACTCTGAAAAACTGTTTTTT. It is translated as CASTQQGDSEKLFF.

V and J are TRBV10-3 and TRBJ2-2; 7 nucleotides align to TRBD2. Trimming removed 0 bases from V and 6 bases from J; junction bases left unmatched: 4. Germline V gene sequence: CDR1 ENHRY, CDR2 SYGVKD. This CDR3 has 15 amino acids. CDR3 amino acids: CAISESGTSAGELFF. The CDR3 nucleotides read TGTGCCATCAGTGAGTCGGGTACTAGCGCCGGGGAGCTGTTTTTT.

V is TRBV21-1 and J is TRBJ2-7; the listed D gene, TRBD2, was not tested against the DNA. TRBV21-1 is labeled a pseudogene. The CDR3 contains 17 residues. In nucleotides, the CDR3 is TGTGCCAGCAGCAAAAGTATTCGGCTAGCGGGGGCCTACGAGCAGTACTTC. It translates to CASSKSIRLAGAYEQYF.

This clone has more than one count but fewer than ten. CDR3: CASSPRGGSGLDGYTF. CDR3 DNA sequence: TGTGCCAGCAGCCCCCGGGGGGGGTCGGGGCTGGATGGCTACACCTTC. The chain is built from TRBV9 and TRBJ1-2, with D tentatively TRBD1 (5 bases). The CDR3 has 16 amino acids. Germline V CDR1 and CDR2: SGDLS, YYNGEE. V was clipped by 4 bases and J by 6 bases, with 22 bases between them.

This chain joins TRBV6-5 and TRBJ1-5; 9 bases align to TRBD1. Germline V gene data show CDR1 as MNHEY and CDR2 as SVGAGI. The junction had 8 bases not matched to a gene; V was cut back by 6 bases and J by 5 bases. This CDR3 is built from 15 residues. CDR3 sequence (DNA): TGTGCCAGCAGCCCAGGGACAGGGAGACATCAGCCCCAGCATTTT. Its protein is CASSPGTGRHQPQHF.

V usage is TRBV6-5 and J usage is TRBJ1-4; TRBD1 agrees at 8 bases. Losses at the gene ends were 2 bases for V and 8 bases for J; bases not matched to a gene: 7. Germline-derived CDR1 and CDR2 are MNHEY and SVGAGI. CDR3 length: 15 amino acids. CDR3: CASSYVGQASEKLFF. CDR3 bases: TGTGCCAGCAGTTACGTGGGACAGGCTAGCGAAAAACTGTTTTTT.

The gene calls are TRBV7-3 and TRBJ2-1; weak D call: TRBD1 (5 bases). Germline V gene lookup returns CDR1 SGHTA and CDR2 FQGTGA. Between the trimmed V and J ends, which lost 0 bases and 10 bases, there was a span of 10 bases. CDR3 length: 13 residues. In DNA, the CDR3 is TGTGCCAGCAGCTTAACCCTCGACAGAGAGCAGTTCTTC. Its translation is CASSLTLDREQFF.

The genes are TRBV30 and TRBJ1-1; D remains unclear. The CDR3 sequence is 13 residues long. Germline-derived CDR1 and CDR2 are GTSNPN and SVGIG (reference sequence). V was shortened by 2 bases and J by 0 bases, with 7 bases between the two germline ends. The CDR3 nucleotides read TGTGCCTGGAGTTCAGGCATGAACACTGAAGCTTTCTTT. It encodes CAWSSGMNTEAFF.

The J gene is TRBJ1-5, the V gene TRBV5-8, with D uncertain. Germline V CDR1 and CDR2: SGHTS, YDEGEE. Deletions cut 0 bases from V and 5 bases from J, with 6 bases between. The CDR3 loop spans 13 amino acids. For the CDR3, the DNA is TGTGCCAGCAGCTTGGGGGGAGATCAGCCCCAGCATTTT. This gives the protein CASSLGGDQPQHF.

This clone occurred a few times. This chain uses TRBV5-1 with TRBJ2-5; the match to TRBD1 covers 7 bases. Germline V gene data show CDR1 as SGHRS and CDR2 as YFSETQ. CDR3 length: 15 amino acids. Trimming removed 1 base from V and 4 bases from J; junction bases left unmatched: 7. The CDR3 region is CASSLTPGGSETQYF. CDR3 coding DNA: TGCGCCAGCAGCTTGACGCCAGGGGGATCAGAGACCCAGTACTTC.

This chain connects TRBV2 to TRBJ2-1; no definite D call. The CDR3 sequence is 14 residues long. The germline V and J ends were trimmed by 5 bases and 12 bases, with 20 bases remaining between them. The germline V gene encodes CDR1 SNHLY and CDR2 FYNNEI. CDR3 DNA: TGTGCCAGCAGTACGAGAGCTTCCCCCGTCGGGCAGTTCTTC. Protein product: CASSTRASPVGQFF.

For the CDR3, the DNA is TGCGCCAGCAGTCCCCCCACAGATACGCAGTATTTT. This sequence encodes CASSPPTDTQYF. The chain employs TRBV5-1 and TRBJ2-3; D is ambiguous. Between the trimmed V and J ends, which lost 5 bases and 2 bases, there was a span of 6 bases. CDR3 length equals 12 residues. Germline lookup yields CDR1 SGHRS and CDR2 YFSETQ.

J is TRBJ1-5 and V is TRBV19, with 10 bases identical to TRBD1. The junction had 4 bases not matched to a gene; V was cut back by 6 bases and J by 5 bases. The germline V gene has CDR1 LNHDA and CDR2 SQIVND (reference sequence). The CDR3 totals 14 residues. The CDR3 DNA reads as TGTGCCAGTAGGCCGGGACAGGGGTATCAGCCCCAGCATTTT. This codes for CASRPGQGYQPQHF.

This chain uses TRBV4-2 with TRBJ1-5, with no clear D. The germline V and J ends were trimmed by 1 base and 2 bases, with 18 bases remaining between them. This CDR3 has 18 amino acids. Germline CDR1 LGHNA, CDR2 YNFKEQ. For the CDR3, the DNA is TGTGCCAGCAGCCAAGGGACTTCTATCATAAGGGGCAATCAGCCCCAGCATTTT. It codes for CASSQGTSIIRGNQPQHF.

The chain is built from TRBV7-2 and TRBJ2-5; TRBD2 matches 9 bases. This CDR3 spans 16 amino acids. From germline, CDR1 is SGHTA and CDR2 FQGNSA. V shed 5 bases and J 4 bases; nucleotides not matched to a gene: 11. CDR3 sequence reads: CASSLGTSPLAETQYF. CDR3 DNA: TGTGCCAGCAGCCTGGGGACTAGCCCGTTGGCAGAGACCCAGTACTTC.

The rearrangement uses TRBV5-1 and TRBJ2-2, with 10 bases fitting TRBD2. From germline, CDR1 is SGHRS and CDR2 YFSETQ. The CDR3 length is 19 residues. J was trimmed by 0 bases and V by 1 base; bases with no gene match: 9. The CDR3 nucleotides are TGCGCCAGCAGCTTGTACGCGCTAGCGGGGGCCACGAACACCGGGGAGCTGTTTTTT. Protein sequence: CASSLYALAGATNTGELFF.